The 21 T cell receptor beta chains below come from one sample, sequenced in a study of OX40 agonist ivuxolimab in advanced cancers. Data came from immunoSEQ multiplex PCR; TCRdb stores just in-frame clones and leaves some out. The sample contains around 65,000 clones, roughly 90% of which appear only once. This material consisted of CD4+ or CD8+ T cells sorted from blood, taken in a trial of the OX40 agonist ivuxolimab. These TCRs come from an adult with an advanced solid tumor such as melanoma, head and neck, liver or kidney cancer.

The rearrangement joins TRBV6-6 to TRBJ1-2; D is unresolved. Germline-derived CDR1 and CDR2 are MNHNY and SVGAGI (reference sequence). The ends were cut back, 7 bases at V and 8 bases at J, with 11 bases in the middle. This CDR3 comprises 11 residues. This chain's CDR3 is CASNEGGGYTF. DNA of the CDR3: TGTGCCAGCAATGAAGGAGGCGGCTACACCTTC.

The chain combines TRBV10-3 with TRBJ1-5; D is uncertain. From germline, CDR1 is ENHRY and CDR2 SYGVKD. Trimming left V 0 bases short and J 2 bases short, with 5 bases between. This CDR3 has 14 amino acids. CDR3 coding DNA: TGTGCCATCAGTGAGTCGAAGGGCAATCAGCCCCAGCATTTT. Translated: CAISESKGNQPQHF.

The chain recombines TRBV18 with TRBJ1-5, with D possibly TRBD1 on 5 matching bases. Per the germline V gene, CDR1 is KGHSH and CDR2 is LQKENI. This CDR3 region has 14 residues. Trimming cost V 4 bases and J 2 bases, with 9 bases left between them. The CDR3 reads CASSLQGGNQPQHF. The CDR3 DNA sequence: TGTGCCAGCTCACTTCAGGGAGGCAATCAGCCCCAGCATTTT. Drawing the rest from reference TRBV18 and TRBJ1-5, the complete variable domain is NAGVMQNPRHLVRRRGQEARLRCSPMKGHSHVYWYRQLPEEGLKFMVYLQKENIIDESGMPKERFSAEFPKEGPSILRIQQVVRGDSAAYFCASSLQGGNQPQHFGDGTRLSIL.

As regards this clone: The sample contains more than one DNA sequence encoding this CDR3. The gene calls are TRBV2 and TRBJ1-5; D unclear. Germline V gene sequence: CDR1 SNHLY, CDR2 FYNNEI. The CDR3 totals 11 residues. V was shortened by 4 bases and J by 7 bases, with 5 bases between the two germline ends. The CDR3 reads CASSVGQPQHF. CDR3 nucleotide sequence: TGTGCCAGCAGTGTCGGCCAGCCCCAGCATTTT.

V usage is TRBV6-4 and J usage is TRBJ2-7, with 7 bases identical to TRBD2. This CDR3 comprises 14 residues. After removal of 6 bases from V and 6 bases from J, the junction contained 11 bases not matched to a gene. The germline V gene encodes CDR1 MRHNA and CDR2 SNTAGT. The chain's CDR3 is CASSPVAGSIEQYF. DNA for the CDR3: TGTGCCAGCAGCCCAGTAGCGGGTTCTATCGAGCAGTACTTC.

The genes are TRBV5-1 and TRBJ2-2; 7 nucleotides match TRBD2. This CDR3 comprises 20 residues. The germline CDR1 and CDR2 sequences are SGHRS and YFSETQ. Trimming took 0 bases from V and 3 from J; bases not matched to a gene: 17. This CDR3 is CASSLELPRESFKDTGELFF. In nucleotides, the CDR3 is TGCGCCAGCAGCTTGGAGCTTCCGCGGGAGTCATTTAAGGACACCGGGGAGCTGTTTTTT.

The chain recombines TRBV6-5 with TRBJ1-2; TRBD1 matches 9 bases. The CDR3 totals 15 residues. Trimming took 6 bases from V and 4 from J; bases not matched to a gene: 9. Germline V gene lookup returns CDR1 MNHEY and CDR2 SVGAGI. The CDR3 bases are TGTGCCAGCAGGACAGGGGGGGGCGCAGTCTATGGCTACACCTTC. It yields the protein CASRTGGGAVYGYTF.

V and J are TRBV5-1 and TRBJ2-3, with 9 bases identical to TRBD1. Germline CDR1 and CDR2: SGHRS and YFSETQ. CDR3 length equals 16 residues. Trimming took 2 bases from V and 2 from J; bases not matched to a gene: 6. The CDR3 nucleotides read TGCGCCAGCAGCTTACTGACAGGGGGAACCACAGATACGCAGTATTTT. Translated, it gives CASSLLTGGTTDTQYF.

The J gene is TRBJ2-7, the V gene TRBV28; 15 bases align to TRBD2. This CDR3 has 16 residues. Unmatched junction bases numbered 13, after V lost 10 bases and J lost 6 bases. Germline V gene sequence: CDR1 MDHEN, CDR2 SYDVKM. The CDR3 coding sequence is TGTGCCATTCATACCGGGACTAGCGGGAGGATCGGCGAGCAGTACTTC. Translation gives CAIHTGTSGRIGEQYF.

This sequence joins TRBV25-1 and TRBJ2-7; the D gene is possibly TRBD1 (6 bases). Germline CDR1 and CDR2: MGHDK and SYGVNS. This CDR3 comprises 17 residues. V lost 9 bases and J 9 bases, leaving 33 bases between the germline ends. This CDR3 is CARIHPYLGGDPLAQYF. The CDR3 DNA reads as TGTGCCAGAATCCACCCCTACTTAGGGGGTGATCCCTTGGCGCAGTACTTC.

The chain couples TRBV27 to TRBJ2-3; tentatively, D is TRBD2 (6 bases). Germline V lookup: CDR1 MNHEY, CDR2 SMNVEV (reference sequence). The CDR3 is 17 amino acids. Trimming took 4 bases from V and 4 from J, leaving 21 bases between them. The CDR3 reads CASSSQNTGWRADTQYF. The CDR3, as DNA: TGTGCCAGCAGTTCTCAGAACACAGGATGGAGGGCAGATACGCAGTATTTT.

This clone was counted a few times. CDR3 DNA sequence: TGTGCCAGCAGCTTGCCCGGGGGCGTCGGTAATGAGCAGTTCTTC. This encodes CASSLPGGVGNEQFF. The gene calls are TRBV5-6 and TRBJ2-1; TRBD1 or TRBD2 may be the D gene (6 bases each). The germline V and J ends were trimmed by 1 base and 7 bases, with 15 bases remaining between them. CDR1 is SGHDT and CDR2 is YYEEEE in the germline V gene. The CDR3 consists of 15 residues.

The chain employs TRBV5-1 and TRBJ2-1; a weak D match, TRBD2 (6 bases). Germline values: CDR1 SGHRS, CDR2 YFSETQ. V was clipped by 2 bases and J by 2 bases, with 11 bases between them. This CDR3 is built from 15 residues. CDR3 bases: TGCGCCAGCAGCTTAGAAGCGGGTACCTACAATGAGCAGTTCTTC. Its translation is CASSLEAGTYNEQFF.

V gene TRBV28 combines with J gene TRBJ2-1; tentative D call: TRBD2 (5 bases). The CDR3 is 12 amino acids. The V gene lost 7 bases and the J gene lost 5 bases, with 9 bases spanning the gap. Per the germline V gene, CDR1 is MDHEN and CDR2 is SYDVKM. CDR3 sequence: CASTGDDNEQFF. The CDR3 DNA follows: TGTGCCAGCACCGGGGATGACAATGAGCAGTTCTTC.

The chain recombines TRBV7-6 with TRBJ2-3, with D uncertain. CDR3 size: 14 residues. Germline lookup yields CDR1 SGHVS and CDR2 FNYEAQ. The germline V and J ends were trimmed by 1 base and 6 bases, with 11 bases remaining between them. The CDR3 bases are TGTGCCAGCAGCTTAGGGCAGGTGACGGATACGCAGTATTTT. Translation: CASSLGQVTDTQYF.

This clone has just a few counts. The chain couples TRBV12-5 to TRBJ2-5; TRBD2 aligns across 14 bases. The germline V gene encodes CDR1 LGHNT and CDR2 FRNRAP. The CDR3 consists of 20 residues. V was clipped by 1 base and J by 1 base; unmatched bases: 11. The CDR3 nucleotides are TGTGCTAGTGGTTTGGGTCGGACTAGCGGGAGGATCACCGTCCAAGAGACCCAGTACTTC. The encoded protein is CASGLGRTSGRITVQETQYF.

This clone was counted a single time. This chain's CDR3 is CASSFWTSAAQETQYF. The CDR3 nucleotides are TGCGCCAGCAGCTTTTGGACTAGCGCGGCCCAAGAGACCCAGTACTTC. V is TRBV5-1 and J is TRBJ2-5; TRBD2 agrees at 9 bases. The trim removed 2 bases at V and 1 base at J, leaving 6 bases unmatched. Germline lookup yields CDR1 SGHRS and CDR2 YFSETQ. The CDR3 loop spans 16 amino acids.

V and J are TRBV6-5 and TRBJ1-4, with TRBD1 as a possible D gene (5 bases). Germline values: CDR1 MNHEY, CDR2 SVGAGI. V was cut by 2 bases and J by 7 bases, with 17 bases left in between. The CDR3 runs to 16 residues. Here the CDR3 DNA reads TGTGCCAGCAGTTACCCTCCCGGGGCATATGGTGAAAAACTGTTTTTT. Its translation: CASSYPPGAYGEKLFF.

This rearrangement joins TRBV6-1 to TRBJ2-7, with no clear D. The CDR3 is made up of 14 amino acids. Trimming removed 8 bases at V and 0 bases at J, with 14 bases between. Germline CDR1 is MNHNS and CDR2 is SASEGT. CDR3 loop: CASSDPGSSYEQYF. The DNA of the CDR3 is TGTGCCAGCTCCGATCCCGGCAGCTCCTACGAGCAGTACTTC.

The chain joins TRBV7-3 to TRBJ2-1, with TRBD2 matching 7 bases. Germline CDR1 SGHTA, CDR2 FQGTGA. The CDR3 sequence is 17 residues long. The V and J ends lost 4 bases and 1 base, in that order; junction bases with no gene match: 10. The CDR3 reads CASSSREGGSSYNEQFF. The CDR3 DNA is TGTGCCAGCAGCTCAAGGGAGGGCGGGAGTTCCTACAATGAGCAGTTCTTC.

J is TRBJ1-3 and V is TRBV25-1, with a weak D call TRBD1 (6 bases). Germline-derived CDR1 and CDR2 are MGHDK and SYGVNS. CDR3 length: 17 residues. V gave up 0 bases and J gave up 0 bases, with 12 bases separating them. The CDR3 protein is CASSEYSGHLSGNTIYF. The CDR3 bases are TGTGCCAGCAGTGAATATTCGGGACACCTCTCTGGAAACACCATATATTTT.